Listed here are 24 T cell receptor beta chains from one sample, sequenced in a study of cytomegalovirus exposure and HLA in healthy donors. The PCR contained 60 Vbeta and 13 Jbeta primers. Repertoires were generated with immunoSEQ multiplex PCR, while TCRdb's copy carries only in-frame clones and drops some. This specimen shows around 84,000 clones; the ten leading clones hold approximately 4.6%. The sample consisted of PBMCs. The receptors originated from a man aged 25-45 years in good health and CMV-seronegative.

The chain joins TRBV6-5 to TRBJ1-1; maybe TRBD1 (6 bases). The CDR3 has 13 amino acids. The germline CDR1 and CDR2 sequences are MNHEY and SVGAGI. V gave up 2 bases and J gave up 3 bases, with 7 bases separating them. In nucleotides, the CDR3 is TGTGCCAGCAGTTACGCAGGGGACACTGAAGCTTTCTTT. This translates into CASSYAGDTEAFF.

Written as DNA, the CDR3 is TGCGCCAGCAGCTTGGTGTTAGGGGGTCAGCCCCAGCATTTT. Protein: CASSLVLGGQPQHF. This chain connects TRBV5-1 to TRBJ1-5; perhaps TRBD1 as D (6 bases). The germline gives CDR1 SGHRS, CDR2 YFSETQ. This CDR3 has 14 amino acids. V dropped 0 bases and J dropped 6 bases, with 10 bases sitting between them.

The chain has TRBV6-1 and TRBJ2-7; 8 bases agree with TRBD1. V was pared by 2 bases and J by 5 bases, with 5 bases of the junction left unmatched. The CDR3 is 14 amino acids. Per the germline V gene, CDR1 is MNHNS and CDR2 is SASEGT. CDR3 DNA: TGTGCCAGCAGTGAAAGGCAGGGGGCCCACGAGCAGTACTTC. It yields the protein CASSERQGAHEQYF.

This chain links TRBV10-3 with TRBJ2-5, with 10 nucleotides matching TRBD2. Germline CDR1 is ENHRY and CDR2 is SYGVKD. Trimming cost V 4 bases and J 5 bases; bases outside gene matches: 7. The CDR3 loop spans 15 amino acids. The CDR3, as DNA: TGTGCCATCAGTGGCACTAGCGGGATCTGGGAGACCCAGTACTTC. Its protein product is CAISGTSGIWETQYF.

This chain links TRBV6-6 with TRBJ2-7, with 11 bases lining up with TRBD1. Germline CDR1 reads MNHNY; CDR2 reads SVGAGI (reference sequence). V was pared by 4 bases and J by 10 bases, with 3 bases of the junction left unmatched. The CDR3 runs 12 residues. CDR3 coding DNA: TGTGCCAGCAGTTGGGACAGGGGGGACCAGTACTTC. It codes for CASSWDRGDQYF.

This chain connects TRBV29-1 to TRBJ2-1; 9 nucleotides line up with TRBD1. The CDR3 loop spans 14 amino acids. The V gene's germline CDR1 is SQVTM and CDR2 ANQGSEA. The ends lost 6 bases at V and 2 bases at J; junction bases unmatched: 5. The CDR3 DNA reads TGCAGCGTGCGCCGGGACAGGGCCTACAATGAGCAGTTCTTC. Its protein product is CSVRRDRAYNEQFF.

J is TRBJ2-5 and V is TRBV30, with D possibly being TRBD2 (6 bases). Germline values: CDR1 GTSNPN, CDR2 SVGIG (reference sequence). The CDR3 is made up of 15 amino acids. Trimming stripped 1 base from V and 4 bases from J, with 16 bases between. Here the CDR3 reads CAWSGRVGGGETQYF. The CDR3 coding sequence is TGTGCCTGGAGTGGGAGGGTGGGGGGAGGAGAGACCCAGTACTTC.

V is TRBV4-2 and J is TRBJ1-4; no firm D call. This CDR3 contains 13 residues. V shed 4 bases and J shed 5 bases, with 8 bases lying between them. Germline V gene lookup returns CDR1 LGHNA and CDR2 YNFKEQ. CDR3 DNA: TGTGCCAGCAGCCCACCGCTAAATGAAAAACTGTTTTTT. Translation: CASSPPLNEKLFF.

This chain connects TRBV28 to TRBJ2-1; D possibly corresponds to TRBD2 (6 bases). The germline gives CDR1 MDHEN, CDR2 SYDVKM. V shed 5 bases and J shed 8 bases, with 19 bases lying between them. The CDR3 loop spans 15 amino acids. CDR3 DNA sequence: TGTGCCAGCAGTGGAGGGGCGGATGATGGGGATGAGCAGTTCTTC. Amino acid sequence: CASSGGADDGDEQFF.

The gene calls are TRBV9 and TRBJ1-3; 8 bases are shared with TRBD1. CDR3 length: 14 residues. The germline gives CDR1 SGDLS, CDR2 YYNGEE. V lost 3 bases to trimming and J lost 2 bases; unmatched junction nucleotides: 1. The CDR3 spells CASSEQGAGNTIYF. CDR3 coding DNA: TGTGCCAGCAGCGAACAGGGGGCTGGAAACACCATATATTTT.

This chain joins TRBV6-5 and TRBJ2-1; maybe TRBD1 (6 bases). The V and J ends lost 4 bases and 5 bases respectively, with 15 bases between them. The CDR3 spans 15 residues. The germline V gene has CDR1 MNHEY and CDR2 SVGAGI. CDR3 sequence (DNA): TGTGCCAGCAGTTCCACAGGGACATGGGACAATGAGCAGTTCTTC. Amino acids: CASSSTGTWDNEQFF.

The chain employs TRBV7-9 and TRBJ1-1; 7 bases are a match to TRBD1. Per germline, CDR1 SEHNR and CDR2 FQNEAQ (reference sequence). The CDR3 spans 15 residues. J was trimmed by 0 bases and V by 2 bases; bases with no gene match: 3. In DNA, the CDR3 is TGTGCCAGCAGCTTAATGGGACAGTTGAACACTGAAGCTTTCTTT. This gives the protein CASSLMGQLNTEAFF. Filled out from reference TRBV7-9 and TRBJ1-1, the complete variable domain reads DTGVSQNPRHKITKRGQNVTFRCDPISEHNRLYWYRQTLGQGPEFLTYFQNEAQLEKSRLLSDRFSAERPKGSFSTLEIQRTEQGDSAMYLCASSLMGQLNTEAFFGQGTRLTVV.

The CDR3 bases are TGTGCCAGCAGCTTAGGGGACAGGACCTCCTACGAGCAGTACTTC. Translated, it gives CASSLGDRTSYEQYF. V usage is TRBV11-2 and J usage is TRBJ2-7, with 8 nucleotides matching TRBD1. Losses at the gene ends were 1 base for V and 0 bases for J; bases not matched to a gene: 2. Germline V CDR1 and CDR2: SGHAT, FQNNGV. This CDR3 spans 15 amino acids.

The genes are TRBV7-8 and TRBJ1-5; the match to TRBD1 covers 7 bases. This CDR3 comprises 16 residues. Germline V CDR1 and CDR2: SGHVS, FQNEAQ. The trim removed 1 base at V and 3 bases at J, leaving 6 bases unmatched. CDR3 DNA sequence: TGTGCCAGCAGCTTAGGGAACAGGGGCTCCAATCAGCCCCAGCATTTT. This sequence encodes CASSLGNRGSNQPQHF.

V gene TRBV4-1 combines with J gene TRBJ2-1, with TRBD1 as a possible D gene (6 bases). The ends were cut back, 3 bases at V and 9 bases at J, with 18 bases in the middle. Germline V CDR1 and CDR2: MGHRA, YSYEKL. The CDR3 contains 15 residues. The CDR3, as DNA: TGCGCCAGCAGCCAGGTCTGGACAGCCTACGGTGAGCAGTTCTTC. It codes for CASSQVWTAYGEQFF.

The chain recombines TRBV6-1 with TRBJ2-7; 10 bases map to TRBD1. The CDR3 is 14 residues long. Germline trimming cut 6 bases from V and 3 bases from J; bases unmatched to any gene: 5. Germline CDR1 is MNHNS and CDR2 is SASEGT. CDR3 DNA: TGTGCCAGCAGACCGGGACAGGGGCTCTACGAGCAGTACTTC. Protein: CASRPGQGLYEQYF.

This rearrangement joins TRBV11-3 to TRBJ1-2, with a weak D call TRBD1 (6 bases). Germline V gene data show CDR1 as SGHNT and CDR2 as YENEEA. Trimming stripped 5 bases from V and 4 bases from J, with 14 bases between. The CDR3 length is 14 residues. Written as DNA, the CDR3 is TGTGCCAGCAGCCCGAGGGGGGGATTCTATGGCTACACCTTC. It translates to CASSPRGGFYGYTF.

The rearrangement uses TRBV5-1 and TRBJ2-3; perhaps TRBD1 as D (6 bases). CDR3 length equals 15 residues. Germline V gene data show CDR1 as SGHRS and CDR2 as YFSETQ. Trimming took 9 bases from V and 0 from J, leaving 17 bases between them. The CDR3 sequence is CATARRDTSTDTQYF. The CDR3 DNA is TGCGCCACCGCTCGCCGGGACACCAGCACAGATACGCAGTATTTT. The whole variable domain, filled in from reference TRBV5-1 and TRBJ2-3, reads KAGVTQTPRYLIKTRGQQVTLSCSPISGHRSVSWYQQTPGQGLQFLFEYFSETQRNKGNFPGRFSGRQFSNSRSEMNVSTLELGDSALYLCATARRDTSTDTQYFGPGTRLTVL.

The V gene is TRBV18, the J gene TRBJ2-7, with D maybe TRBD2 (6 bases). The germline V gene has CDR1 KGHSH and CDR2 LQKENI. This CDR3 comprises 14 residues. Trimming removed 2 bases from V and 2 bases from J, with 10 bases in between. CDR3 residues: CASSPSGGPYEQYF. The CDR3 DNA sequence: TGTGCCAGCTCACCAAGCGGAGGGCCCTACGAGCAGTACTTC.

The chain employs TRBV7-3 and TRBJ2-2, with no clear D. CDR1 is SGHTA and CDR2 is FQGTGA in the germline V gene. The ends were cut back, 2 bases at V and 3 bases at J, with 10 bases in the middle. The CDR3 has 15 amino acids. The CDR3 DNA reads TGTGCCAGCAGCTTAGGCATACGGGACACCGGGGAGCTGTTTTTT. It encodes CASSLGIRDTGELFF.

The chain carries TRBV6-1 and TRBJ2-1, with TRBD2 identical over 11 bases. Per the germline V gene, CDR1 is MNHNS and CDR2 is SASEGT. With 1 base clipped from V and 6 bases from J, the junction kept 2 bases outside the gene matches. This CDR3 has 15 amino acids. CDR3 in DNA: TGTGCCAGCAGTGAAGTTACTAGCGGGAGCAATGAGCAGTTCTTC. The encoded protein is CASSEVTSGSNEQFF.

V is TRBV5-4 and J is TRBJ1-6; 8 bases fit TRBD1. CDR3 length equals 13 residues. Germline CDR1 reads SGHNT; CDR2 reads YYREEE (reference sequence). V was pared by 7 bases and J by 9 bases, with 6 bases of the junction left unmatched. CDR3 residues: CASSRQGFSPLHF. CDR3 sequence (DNA): TGTGCCAGCTCGAGACAGGGGTTTTCACCCCTCCACTTT.

The V and J genes are TRBV11-1 and TRBJ2-5; unclear D gene. Trimming removed 5 bases from V and 0 bases from J, with 10 bases in between. The V gene's germline CDR1 is SGHAT and CDR2 FQDESV (reference sequence). The CDR3 runs to 14 residues. In DNA, the CDR3 is TGTGCCAGCAGCCAGACACTGTACCAAGAGACCCAGTACTTC. Translation: CASSQTLYQETQYF.

V gene TRBV4-2 combines with J gene TRBJ2-7; TRBD2 agrees at 9 bases. Germline-derived CDR1 and CDR2 are LGHNA and YNFKEQ. CDR3 length: 16 amino acids. V lost 1 base and J lost 6; bases outside the gene matches: 10. The CDR3 nucleotides read TGTGCCAGCAGCCAAGGAGTGGGCGGGGGGGCCTCCGAGCAGTACTTC. Translating it yields CASSQGVGGGASEQYF.